The 25 T cell receptor beta chains below were found in one sample sequenced in a study of blood T cell repertoires in COVID-19. Repertoires were generated with immunoSEQ multiplex PCR, while TCRdb's copy carries only in-frame clones and drops some. The sample has around 700,000 clones; 85% to 90% are singletons. Sequenced material: peripheral blood. The receptors here all came from a woman aged 18-29 years with acute or convalescent COVID-19.

The chain couples TRBV6-4 to TRBJ1-2; tentatively, D is TRBD1 (6 bases). Germline CDR1 is MRHNA and CDR2 is SNTAGT. Trimming left V 3 bases short and J 4 bases short, with 18 bases between. The CDR3 is 16 residues long. CDR3 nucleotide sequence: TGTGCCAGCAGTGAGAGTGTCGGGGGGCCCGGCTATGGCTACACCTTC. Amino acid sequence: CASSESVGGPGYGYTF.

The chain recombines TRBV19 with TRBJ2-7; no definite D call. Germline assignment: CDR1 LNHDA and CDR2 SQIVND (reference sequence). V lost 6 bases to trimming and J lost 0 bases, with 9 bases between them. This CDR3 has 13 amino acids. Here the CDR3 reads CASSHSISYEQYF. CDR3 bases: TGTGCCAGTAGCCACAGTATCTCCTACGAGCAGTACTTC.

The CDR3 nucleotides read TGTGCCACCAGTGACCCGGGACAGGCGCCCAACTATGGCTACACCTTC. This translates into CATSDPGQAPNYGYTF. The chain is built from TRBV24-1 and TRBJ1-2; 8 nucleotides match TRBD1. The germline V gene has CDR1 KGHDR and CDR2 SFDVKD. The CDR3 has 16 residues. J gave up 2 bases and V 4 bases, and 8 bases lay outside the gene matches.

The chain carries TRBV4-2 and TRBJ2-3; no definite D call. CDR1 is LGHNA and CDR2 is YNFKEQ in the germline V gene. V gave up 0 bases and J gave up 6 bases, with 13 bases separating them. The CDR3 has 15 residues. CDR3 sequence: CASSQDSGGRDTQYF. In DNA form, the CDR3 reads TGTGCCAGCAGCCAAGATAGTGGTGGCAGGGATACGCAGTATTTT.

The chain joins TRBV25-1 to TRBJ2-7, with TRBD1 as a possible D gene (5 bases). This CDR3 comprises 14 residues. Germline CDR1 is MGHDK and CDR2 is SYGVNS. V lost 3 bases and J 5 bases, leaving 14 bases between the germline ends. The CDR3 DNA reads TGTGCCAGCAGTGACCTAATGACAGTCCACGAGCAGTACTTC. The encoded protein is CASSDLMTVHEQYF.

The V call is TRBV5-4, the J call TRBJ1-1; D is unclear. The germline V gene encodes CDR1 SGHNT and CDR2 YYREEE (reference sequence). This CDR3 has 13 amino acids. Between the trimmed V and J ends, which lost 3 bases and 4 bases, there was a span of 10 bases. CDR3 DNA: TGTGCCAGCAGCTCCGGGGAGGCCACTGAAGCTTTCTTT. Its protein is CASSSGEATEAFF. The whole variable domain, filled in from reference TRBV5-4 and TRBJ1-1, reads ETGVTQSPTHLIKTRGQQVTLRCSSQSGHNTVSWYQQALGQGPQFIFQYYREEENGRGNFPPRFSGLQFPNYSSELNVNALELDDSALYLCASSSGEATEAFFGQGTRLTVV.

The chain links TRBV15 to TRBJ2-3; tentative D call: TRBD1 (6 bases). The CDR3 runs to 14 residues. From germline, CDR1 is LNHNV and CDR2 YYDKDF (reference sequence). Deletions cut 9 bases from V and 5 bases from J, with 18 bases between. CDR3: CATWRQVVGDTQYF. DNA of the CDR3: TGTGCCACTTGGAGACAGGTCGTAGGAGATACGCAGTATTTT.

V gene TRBV5-5 combines with J gene TRBJ1-5, with a possible D match to TRBD1 (5 bases). The V gene's germline CDR1 is SGHKS and CDR2 YYEKEE (reference sequence). This CDR3 has 15 residues. The ends were cut back, 4 bases at V and 0 bases at J, with 11 bases in the middle. The CDR3 bases are TGTGCCAGCAGCCTGGGGCGGATTAGCAATCAGCCCCAGCATTTT. Its protein is CASSLGRISNQPQHF. Full variable domain (remainder filled in from reference TRBV5-5 and TRBJ1-5): DAGVTQSPTHLIKTRGQQVTLRCSPISGHKSVSWYQQVLGQGPQFIFQYYEKEERGRGNFPDRFSARQFPNYSSELNVNALLLGDSALYLCASSLGRISNQPQHFGDGTRLSIL.

V gene TRBV18 combines with J gene TRBJ1-6, with TRBD1 matching 8 bases. Trimming at V came to 6 bases and at J to 10 bases, leaving 5 bases not matched to a gene. CDR1 and CDR2 (germline): KGHSH, LQKENI. The CDR3 is made up of 13 amino acids. This chain's CDR3 is CASSSDRGSPLHF. Written as DNA, the CDR3 is TGTGCCAGCTCGTCTGACAGGGGATCACCCCTCCACTTT.

The chain links TRBV11-2 to TRBJ2-1, with TRBD2 matching over 10 bases. In germline, CDR1 is SGHAT, CDR2 FQNNGV. V lost 1 base, J lost 7 bases, and 4 bases stayed unmatched. The CDR3 runs 15 residues. CDR3 sequence: CASSLGLAGTNEQFF. The CDR3, as DNA: TGTGCCAGCAGCTTAGGACTAGCGGGCACAAATGAGCAGTTCTTC. The full variable domain, completed using reference TRBV11-2 and TRBJ2-1, is EAGVAQSPRYKIIEKRQSVAFWCNPISGHATLYWYQQILGQGPKLLIQFQNNGVVDDSQLPKDRFSAERLKGVDSTLKIQPAKLEDSAVYLCASSLGLAGTNEQFFGPGTRLTVL.

The V gene is TRBV5-1, the J gene TRBJ1-3; D is uncertain. This CDR3 region has 15 residues. Germline lookup yields CDR1 SGHRS and CDR2 YFSETQ. V was pared by 4 bases and J by 2 bases, with 13 bases between. The CDR3, as DNA: TGCGCCAGCAGCGGAGAGGGTCCCCCTGGAAACACCATATATTTT. It is translated as CASSGEGPPGNTIYF.

The chain has TRBV28 and TRBJ1-2, with D tentatively TRBD1 (5 bases). Trimming took off 3 bases at V and 0 bases at J, with 8 bases between the two ends. The length of the CDR3 is 14 residues. Germline CDR1 reads MDHEN; CDR2 reads SYDVKM. In DNA, the CDR3 is TGTGCCAGCAGTTTCCCGACAGCTAACTATGGCTACACCTTC. It codes for CASSFPTANYGYTF.

The J gene is TRBJ1-2, the V gene TRBV7-8, with D possibly being TRBD1 (5 bases). From germline, CDR1 is SGHVS and CDR2 FQNEAQ. The CDR3 is 13 residues long. Trimming removed 1 base at V and 6 bases at J, with 9 bases between. The CDR3, as DNA: TGTGCCAGCAGCTTAGTGGGGGGGAATGGCTACACCTTC. Its protein is CASSLVGGNGYTF. Full variable domain (rest looked up from reference TRBV7-8 and TRBJ1-2): GAGVSQSPRYKVAKRGQDVALRCDPISGHVSLFWYQQALGQGPEFLTYFQNEAQLDKSGLPSDRFFAERPEGSVSTLKIQRTQQEDSAVYLCASSLVGGNGYTFGSGTRLTVV.

The gene calls are TRBV3-1 (or the pseudogene TRBV3-2) and TRBJ2-7; D is perhaps TRBD2 (5 bases). The CDR3 length is 18 residues. In germline, CDR1 is LGHDT, CDR2 YNNKEL (reference sequence). V was cut by 0 bases and J by 4 bases, with 22 bases left in between. This CDR3 is CASSQDLHSGARGYEQYF. The CDR3 DNA is TGTGCCAGCAGCCAAGATCTCCACTCCGGCGCTAGAGGGTACGAGCAGTACTTC.

The chain combines TRBV13 with TRBJ1-2, with a possible D match to TRBD1 (5 bases). The V and J ends lost 2 bases and 8 bases respectively, with 15 bases between them. The CDR3 consists of 14 residues. Germline loops: CDR1 PRHDT, CDR2 FYEKMQ (reference sequence). CDR3 residues: CASSLMFQGKGYTF. The CDR3 nucleotides are TGTGCCAGCAGCTTAATGTTCCAGGGTAAAGGCTACACCTTC.

This CDR3 is CASSPRTGGIVGYTF. The CDR3 DNA sequence: TGTGCCAGCAGCCCGCGCACAGGGGGCATAGTAGGCTACACCTTC. V gene TRBV13 combines with J gene TRBJ1-2, with 9 bases identical to TRBD1. This CDR3 spans 15 amino acids. With V trimmed by 5 bases and J by 8 bases, 12 bases remained unmatched. Looked up from germline, CDR1 is PRHDT and CDR2 is FYEKMQ (reference sequence).

The rearrangement uses TRBV21-1 and TRBJ1-1; TRBD1, as called in the table, went unchecked against the DNA. TRBV21-1 is reported as a pseudogene. The CDR3 contains 13 residues. This CDR3 reads CAIRDREGTEAFF. The DNA for the CDR3 is TGTGCCATTCGGGACAGGGAAGGAACTGAAGCTTTCTTT.

The rearrangement joins TRBV6-5 to TRBJ1-3, with D possibly matching TRBD1 (5 bases). This CDR3 comprises 13 residues. Trimming removed 9 bases at V and 2 bases at J, with 11 bases between. Germline-derived CDR1 and CDR2 are MNHEY and SVGAGI. Written as DNA, the CDR3 is TGTGCCAGTCACGGGGGGACTGGAAACACCATATATTTT. It specifies CASHGGTGNTIYF.

The V and J genes are TRBV11-2 and TRBJ1-2, with 11 bases aligning to TRBD1. Germline V gives CDR1 SGHAT, CDR2 FQNNGV. The CDR3 totals 14 residues. V lost 3 bases to trimming and J lost 5 bases; unmatched junction nucleotides: 2. DNA for the CDR3: TGTGCCAGCAGCTTGGACAGGGGGCCATATGGCTACACCTTC. This gives the protein CASSLDRGPYGYTF.

The chain combines TRBV3-1 (or the pseudogene TRBV3-2) with TRBJ1-6; 9 nucleotides agree with TRBD1. Germline loops: CDR1 LGHDT, CDR2 YNNKEL (reference sequence). The CDR3 is made up of 16 amino acids. V dropped 2 bases and J dropped 8; count of bases not matched to a gene: 7. CDR3 region: CASSQRPGQGDSPLHF. CDR3 bases: TGTGCCAGCAGCCAACGGCCGGGACAGGGTGATTCACCCCTCCACTTT.

The J gene is TRBJ1-2, the V gene TRBV7-9, with D maybe TRBD1 (6 bases). This CDR3 spans 12 amino acids. Germline-derived CDR1 and CDR2 are SEHNR and FQNEAQ (reference sequence). In DNA, the CDR3 is TGTGCAGGGGGAGAGGAGCCCTATGGCTACACCTTC. Translation gives CAGGEEPYGYTF.

This chain uses TRBV18 with TRBJ2-7, with TRBD2 matching over 10 bases. With 4 bases clipped from V and 2 bases from J, the junction kept 2 bases outside the gene matches. The V gene's germline CDR1 is KGHSH and CDR2 LQKENI. The CDR3 is 14 residues long. The CDR3 DNA reads as TGTGCCAGCTCACTAAGCGGGGGGGCCTACGAGCAGTACTTC. This encodes CASSLSGGAYEQYF.

The genes are TRBV5-5 and TRBJ1-5; 8 bases align to TRBD1. The germline CDR1 and CDR2 sequences are SGHKS and YYEKEE (reference sequence). CDR3 size: 15 residues. V lost 3 bases and J lost 7; bases outside the gene matches: 9. The CDR3 loop is CASSSYDRGLQPQHF. CDR3 in DNA: TGTGCCAGCAGCTCGTATGACAGGGGATTACAGCCCCAGCATTTT.

This clone appeared a few times. The chain recombines TRBV18 with TRBJ1-1; 8 bases align to TRBD1. The CDR3 spans 17 residues. The V gene end was trimmed by 2 bases and the J gene end by 0 bases; junction bases not matched to a gene: 8. Germline V gene data show CDR1 as KGHSH and CDR2 as LQKENI. CDR3 sequence reads: CASSPTAGGSLNTEAFF. For the CDR3, the DNA is TGTGCCAGCTCACCAACGGCAGGGGGCTCATTGAACACTGAAGCTTTCTTT.

The genes are TRBV13 and TRBJ1-3; D uncertain. Trimming took off 4 bases at V and 0 bases at J, with 19 bases between the two ends. The CDR3 length is 18 residues. Germline loops: CDR1 PRHDT, CDR2 FYEKMQ (reference sequence). Here the CDR3 DNA reads TGTGCCAGCAGCTCCGCGGTGAGCAAGTGGAACTCTGGAAACACCATATATTTT. Its translation is CASSSAVSKWNSGNTIYF.